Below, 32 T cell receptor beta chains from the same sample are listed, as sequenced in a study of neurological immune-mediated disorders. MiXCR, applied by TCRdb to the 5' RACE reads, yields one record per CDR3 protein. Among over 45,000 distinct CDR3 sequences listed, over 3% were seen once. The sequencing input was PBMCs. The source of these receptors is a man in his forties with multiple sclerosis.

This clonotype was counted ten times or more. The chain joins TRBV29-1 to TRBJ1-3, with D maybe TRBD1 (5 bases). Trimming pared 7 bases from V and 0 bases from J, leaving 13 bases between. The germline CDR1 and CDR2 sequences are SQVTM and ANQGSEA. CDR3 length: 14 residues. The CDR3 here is CSAGEGISGNTIYF. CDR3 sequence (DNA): TGCAGCGCCGGGGAGGGGATCTCTGGAAACACCATATATTTT.

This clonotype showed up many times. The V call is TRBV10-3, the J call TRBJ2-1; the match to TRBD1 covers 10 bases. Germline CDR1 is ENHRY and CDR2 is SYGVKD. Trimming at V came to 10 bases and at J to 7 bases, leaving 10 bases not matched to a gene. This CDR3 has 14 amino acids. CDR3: CATTVGDRGNEQFF. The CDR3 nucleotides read TGTGCCACCACCGTTGGGGACAGGGGAAATGAGCAGTTCTTC.

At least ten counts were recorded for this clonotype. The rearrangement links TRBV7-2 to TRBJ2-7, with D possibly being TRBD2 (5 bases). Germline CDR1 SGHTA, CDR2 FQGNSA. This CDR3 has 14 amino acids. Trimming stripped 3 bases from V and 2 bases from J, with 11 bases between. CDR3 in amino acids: CASSFGLRTYEQYF. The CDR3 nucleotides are TGTGCCAGCAGCTTTGGACTGCGAACCTACGAGCAGTACTTC.

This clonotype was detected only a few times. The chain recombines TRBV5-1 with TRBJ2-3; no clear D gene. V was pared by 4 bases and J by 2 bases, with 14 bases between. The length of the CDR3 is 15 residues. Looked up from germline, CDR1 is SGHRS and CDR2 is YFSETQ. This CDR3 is CASSPRARDTDTQYF. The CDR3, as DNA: TGCGCCAGCAGCCCGCGCGCGAGAGACACAGATACGCAGTATTTT.

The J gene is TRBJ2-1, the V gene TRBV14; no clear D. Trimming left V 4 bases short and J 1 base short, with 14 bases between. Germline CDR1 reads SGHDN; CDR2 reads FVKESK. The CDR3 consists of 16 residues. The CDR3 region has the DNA TGTGCCAGCAGCCCGAGGACCGCAAGATCCTACAATGAGCAGTTCTTC. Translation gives CASSPRTARSYNEQFF.

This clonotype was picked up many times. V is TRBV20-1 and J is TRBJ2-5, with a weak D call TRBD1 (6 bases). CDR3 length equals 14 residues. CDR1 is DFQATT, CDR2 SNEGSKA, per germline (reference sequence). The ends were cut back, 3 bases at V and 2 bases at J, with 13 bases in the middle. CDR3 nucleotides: TGCAGTGCTAGCCCACGAGACAGGCAAGAGACCCAGTACTTC. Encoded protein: CSASPRDRQETQYF.

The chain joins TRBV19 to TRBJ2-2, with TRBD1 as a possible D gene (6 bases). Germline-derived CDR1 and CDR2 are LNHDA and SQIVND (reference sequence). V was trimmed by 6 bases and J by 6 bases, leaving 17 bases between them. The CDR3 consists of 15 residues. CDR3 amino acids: CASRDTGIGPGELFF. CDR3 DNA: TGTGCCAGTAGGGATACAGGGATTGGGCCCGGGGAGCTGTTTTTT.

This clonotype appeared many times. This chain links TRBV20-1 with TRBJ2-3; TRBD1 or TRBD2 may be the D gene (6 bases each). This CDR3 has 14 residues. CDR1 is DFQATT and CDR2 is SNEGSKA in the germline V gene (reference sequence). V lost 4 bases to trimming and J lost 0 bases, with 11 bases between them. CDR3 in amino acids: CSAIRGPSTDTQYF. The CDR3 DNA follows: TGCAGTGCTATACGGGGGCCGAGCACAGATACGCAGTATTTT.

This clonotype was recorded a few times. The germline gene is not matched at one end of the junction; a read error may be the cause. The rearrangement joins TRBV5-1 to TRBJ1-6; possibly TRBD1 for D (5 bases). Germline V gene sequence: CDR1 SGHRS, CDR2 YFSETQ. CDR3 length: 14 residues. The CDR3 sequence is CASSSGTANSPLNF. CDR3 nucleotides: TGCGCCAGCAGCTCCGGGACGGCGAATTCACCCCTCAACTTT.

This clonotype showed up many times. The CDR3 DNA reads as TGTGCCAGCAGTTCTCCGACAGGGCCCACTGAAGCTTTCTTT. This encodes CASSSPTGPTEAFF. The gene calls are TRBV28 and TRBJ1-1, with 7 bases aligning to TRBD1. Unmatched junction bases numbered 6, after V lost 4 bases and J lost 4 bases. Germline CDR1 and CDR2: MDHEN and SYDVKM. The CDR3 extends over 14 amino acids.

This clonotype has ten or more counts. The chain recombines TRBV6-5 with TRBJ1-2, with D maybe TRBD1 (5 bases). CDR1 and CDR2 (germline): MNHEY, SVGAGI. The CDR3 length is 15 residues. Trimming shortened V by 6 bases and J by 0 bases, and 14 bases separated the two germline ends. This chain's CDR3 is CASSSRQPANYGYTF. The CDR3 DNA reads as TGTGCCAGCAGCTCGCGACAGCCAGCTAACTATGGCTACACCTTC.

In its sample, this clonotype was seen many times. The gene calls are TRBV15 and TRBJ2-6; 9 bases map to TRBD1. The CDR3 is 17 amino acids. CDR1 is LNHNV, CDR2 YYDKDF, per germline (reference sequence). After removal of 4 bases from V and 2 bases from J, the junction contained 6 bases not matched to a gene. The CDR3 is CATSTGQGAAGANVLTF. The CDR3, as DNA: TGTGCCACCAGCACGGGACAGGGAGCGGCTGGGGCCAACGTCCTGACTTTC.

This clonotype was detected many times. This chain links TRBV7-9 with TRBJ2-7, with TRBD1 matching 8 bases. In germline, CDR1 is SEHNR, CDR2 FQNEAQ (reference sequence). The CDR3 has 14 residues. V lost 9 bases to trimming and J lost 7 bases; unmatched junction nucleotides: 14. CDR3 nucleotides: TGTGCCAGTGGAGAGGGGACAGGTTACTTTGAGCAGTACTTC. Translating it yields CASGEGTGYFEQYF.

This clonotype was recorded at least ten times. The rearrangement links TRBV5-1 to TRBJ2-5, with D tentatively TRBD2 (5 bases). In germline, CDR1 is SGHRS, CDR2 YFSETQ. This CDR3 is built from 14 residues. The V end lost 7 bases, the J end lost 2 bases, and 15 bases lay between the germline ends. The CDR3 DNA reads TGCGCCAGCGCCAAGGGAGCGACACAAGAGACCCAGTACTTC. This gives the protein CASAKGATQETQYF.

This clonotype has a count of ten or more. DNA of the CDR3: TGCGCCAGCAGCGTTAACGGGGGGGTGGCGAACACTGAAGCTTTCTTT. Its protein is CASSVNGGVANTEAFF. V gene TRBV5-1 combines with J gene TRBJ1-1; possible D gene TRBD1, 5 bases. Trimming stripped 4 bases from V and 1 base from J, with 17 bases between. The CDR3 sequence is 16 residues long. Germline assignment: CDR1 SGHRS and CDR2 YFSETQ.

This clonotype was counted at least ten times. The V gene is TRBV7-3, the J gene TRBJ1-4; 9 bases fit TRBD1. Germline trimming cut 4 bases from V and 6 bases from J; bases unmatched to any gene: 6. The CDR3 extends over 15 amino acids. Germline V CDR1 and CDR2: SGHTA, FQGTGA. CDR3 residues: CASSSTGTGHEKLFF. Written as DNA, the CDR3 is TGTGCCAGCAGCTCGACCGGGACAGGGCATGAAAAACTGTTTTTT.

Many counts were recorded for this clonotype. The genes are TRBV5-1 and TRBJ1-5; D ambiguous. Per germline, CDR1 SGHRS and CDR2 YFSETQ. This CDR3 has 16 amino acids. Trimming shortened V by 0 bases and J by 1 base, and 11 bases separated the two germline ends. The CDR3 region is CASSLGGLLSNQPQHF. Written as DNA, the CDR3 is TGCGCCAGCAGCTTGGGAGGACTCCTAAGCAATCAGCCCCAGCATTTT.

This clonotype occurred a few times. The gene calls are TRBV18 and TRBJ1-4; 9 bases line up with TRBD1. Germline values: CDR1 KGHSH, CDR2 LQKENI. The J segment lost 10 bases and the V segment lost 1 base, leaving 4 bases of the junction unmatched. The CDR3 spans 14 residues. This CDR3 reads CASSPQDRGGKLFF. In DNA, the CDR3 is TGTGCCAGCTCACCACAGGACAGGGGTGGAAAACTGTTTTTT.

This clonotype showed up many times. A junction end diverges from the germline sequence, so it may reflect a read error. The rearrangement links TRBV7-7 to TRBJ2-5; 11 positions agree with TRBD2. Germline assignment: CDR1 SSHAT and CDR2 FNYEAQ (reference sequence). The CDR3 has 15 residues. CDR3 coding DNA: TGTGCTAGCAGCTTAGCGCTAGCGGGGGGAGAGACCCAGTACTTC. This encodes CASSLALAGGETQYF.

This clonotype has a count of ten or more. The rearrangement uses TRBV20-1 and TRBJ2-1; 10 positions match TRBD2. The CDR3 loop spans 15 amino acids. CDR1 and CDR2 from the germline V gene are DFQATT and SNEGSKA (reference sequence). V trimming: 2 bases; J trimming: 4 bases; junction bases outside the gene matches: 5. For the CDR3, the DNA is TGCAGTGCTAGACCTAGCGGGGGCCTTTACAATGAGCAGTTCTTC. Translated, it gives CSARPSGGLYNEQFF.

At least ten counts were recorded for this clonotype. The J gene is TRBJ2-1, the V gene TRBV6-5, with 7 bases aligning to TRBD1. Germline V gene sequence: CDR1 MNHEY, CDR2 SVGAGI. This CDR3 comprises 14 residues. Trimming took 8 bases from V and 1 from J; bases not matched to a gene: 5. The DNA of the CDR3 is TGTGCCAGCGCCAGACAGGGTTCCTACAATGAGCAGTTCTTC. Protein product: CASARQGSYNEQFF.

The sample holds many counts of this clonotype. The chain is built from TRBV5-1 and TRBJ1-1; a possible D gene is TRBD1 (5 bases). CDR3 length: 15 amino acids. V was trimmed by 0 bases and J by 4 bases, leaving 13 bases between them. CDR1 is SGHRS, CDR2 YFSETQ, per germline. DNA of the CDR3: TGCGCCAGCAGCTTGGATCGGGGGTTGGGCACTGAAGCTTTCTTT. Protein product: CASSLDRGLGTEAFF.

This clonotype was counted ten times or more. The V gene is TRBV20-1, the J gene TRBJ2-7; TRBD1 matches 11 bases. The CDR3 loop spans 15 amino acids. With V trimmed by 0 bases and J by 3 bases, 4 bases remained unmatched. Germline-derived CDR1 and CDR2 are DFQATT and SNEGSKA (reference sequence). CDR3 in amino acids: CSARDPGTGGYEQYF. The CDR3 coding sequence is TGCAGTGCTAGAGATCCAGGGACAGGGGGCTACGAGCAGTACTTC.

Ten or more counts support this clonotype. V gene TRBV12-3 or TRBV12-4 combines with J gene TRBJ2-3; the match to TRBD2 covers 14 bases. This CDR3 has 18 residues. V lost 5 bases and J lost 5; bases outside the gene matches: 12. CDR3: CASSQGAPGLAGEDTQYF. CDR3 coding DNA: TGTGCCAGCAGTCAAGGCGCTCCGGGACTAGCGGGGGAAGATACGCAGTATTTT.

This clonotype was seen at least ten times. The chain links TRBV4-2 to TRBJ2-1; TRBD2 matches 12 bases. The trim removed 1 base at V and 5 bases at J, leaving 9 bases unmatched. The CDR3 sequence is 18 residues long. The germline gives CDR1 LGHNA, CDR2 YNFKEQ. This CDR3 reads CASSQGEGRTSGDNEQFF. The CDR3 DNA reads TGTGCCAGCAGCCAAGGAGAGGGCCGGACTAGCGGGGACAATGAGCAGTTCTTC.

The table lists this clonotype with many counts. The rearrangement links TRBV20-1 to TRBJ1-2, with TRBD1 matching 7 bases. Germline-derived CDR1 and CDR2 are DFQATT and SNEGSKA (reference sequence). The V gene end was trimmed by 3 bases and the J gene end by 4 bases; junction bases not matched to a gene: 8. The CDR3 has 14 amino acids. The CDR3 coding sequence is TGCAGTGCTAGCCCTAGACAGGGCCGCTATGGCTACACCTTC. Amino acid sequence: CSASPRQGRYGYTF.

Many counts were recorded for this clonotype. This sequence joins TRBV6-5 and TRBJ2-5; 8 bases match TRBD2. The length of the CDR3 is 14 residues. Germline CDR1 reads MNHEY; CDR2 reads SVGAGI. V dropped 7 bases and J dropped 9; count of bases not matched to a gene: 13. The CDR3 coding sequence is TGTGCCAGCACGGGGGGGTCGGACGTGGGTGCCCAGTACTTC. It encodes CASTGGSDVGAQYF.

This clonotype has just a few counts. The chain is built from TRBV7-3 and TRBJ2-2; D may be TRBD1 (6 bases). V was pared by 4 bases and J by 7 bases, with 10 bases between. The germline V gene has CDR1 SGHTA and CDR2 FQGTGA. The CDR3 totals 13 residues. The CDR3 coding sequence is TGTGCCAGCAGCTCGCAGGGGCACGGGGAGCTGTTTTTT. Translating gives CASSSQGHGELFF.

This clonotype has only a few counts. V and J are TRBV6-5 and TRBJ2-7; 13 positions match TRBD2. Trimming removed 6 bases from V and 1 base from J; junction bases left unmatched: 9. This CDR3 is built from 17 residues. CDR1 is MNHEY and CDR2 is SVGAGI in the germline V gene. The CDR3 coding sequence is TGTGCCAGCAGCATATTGACTAGCGGGGGGCCTTCCTACGAGCAGTACTTC. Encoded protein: CASSILTSGGPSYEQYF.

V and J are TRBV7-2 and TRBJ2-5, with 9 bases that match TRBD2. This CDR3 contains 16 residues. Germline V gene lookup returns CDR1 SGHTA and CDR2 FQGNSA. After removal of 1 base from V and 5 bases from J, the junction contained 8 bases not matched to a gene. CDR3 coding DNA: TGTGCCAGCAGCTTAGTCGGCGGGGGGGCATCGGAGACCCAGTACTTC. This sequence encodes CASSLVGGGASETQYF.

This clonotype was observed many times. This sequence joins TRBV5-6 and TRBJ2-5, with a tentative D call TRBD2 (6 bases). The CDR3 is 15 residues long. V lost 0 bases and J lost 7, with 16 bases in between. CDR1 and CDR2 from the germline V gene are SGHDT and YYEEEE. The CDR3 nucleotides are TGTGCCAGCAGCTTGGCGGGACGGCCGGAGGGGACCCAGTACTTC. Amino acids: CASSLAGRPEGTQYF.

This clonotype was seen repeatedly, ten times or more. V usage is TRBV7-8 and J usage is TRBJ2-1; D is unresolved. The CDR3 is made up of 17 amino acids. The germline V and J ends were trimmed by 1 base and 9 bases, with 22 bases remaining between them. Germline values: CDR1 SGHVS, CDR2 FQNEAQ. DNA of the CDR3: TGTGCCAGCAGCTTAGTAGTTCCTTTCGGGCCCTCGGGTGAGCAGTTCTTC. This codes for CASSLVVPFGPSGEQFF.